The 12 T cell receptor beta chains in this list originate from one sample, sequenced in a study of T cell repertoires in cytomegalovirus infection. TCRdb itself ran the reads through MiXCR, one entry per CDR3 protein. Of more than 300,000 distinct CDR3 sequences in the sample, roughly 34% were seen once. Their recognized antigens are unknown. The starting material was cultured PBMCs, obtained from culture after CMV antigen stimulation. The receptors originated from a human donor in good health (CMV status not recorded). Some clones in this sample may be carry-over from other donors' samples.

The V gene is TRBV7-9, the J gene TRBJ2-5, with TRBD1 matching over 7 bases. The CDR3 covers 18 residues. CDR1 and CDR2 from the germline V gene are SEHNR and FQNEAQ (reference sequence). J was trimmed by 4 bases and V by 0 bases; bases with no gene match: 14. The CDR3 DNA is TGTGCCAGCAGCTTAGCGGGTAAACCCACAGGGGACAGAGAGACCCAGTACTTC. Its protein product is CASSLAGKPTGDRETQYF.

This clonotype was seen a few times. The chain recombines TRBV10-3 with TRBJ1-2; 9 positions agree with TRBD1. Germline V gives CDR1 ENHRY, CDR2 SYGVKD. After removal of 9 bases from V and 7 bases from J, the junction contained 24 bases not matched to a gene. CDR3 length: 18 residues. The CDR3 DNA is TGTGCCATGCGGGCTAATTCCGGGACAGGGAAGTTCGAGCTTGGCTACACCTTC. Translated: CAMRANSGTGKFELGYTF.

The genes are TRBV7-2 and TRBJ1-4, with D hard to call. This CDR3 comprises 17 residues. Germline V gives CDR1 SGHTA, CDR2 FQGNSA. Deletions cut 4 bases from V and 4 bases from J, with 19 bases between. CDR3 DNA sequence: TGTGCCAGCAGCTCTTTCGGCCAATCCCTCATTAATGAAAAACTGTTTTTT. This codes for CASSSFGQSLINEKLFF.

This clonotype was seen a single time. V usage is TRBV12-3 or TRBV12-4 and J usage is TRBJ2-1; D is possibly TRBD2 (6 bases). The V and J ends lost 6 bases and 8 bases respectively, with 11 bases between them. The CDR3 contains 12 residues. Written as DNA, the CDR3 is TGTGCCAGCAGAACCCGACTAGATGAGCAGTTCTTC. Translated, it gives CASRTRLDEQFF.

This clonotype came up many times. This CDR3 reads CASSKQGGASLCYF. The CDR3 DNA sequence: TGTGCCAGCAGCAAACAGGGGGGGGCCTCTTTATGCTATTTT. The chain recombines TRBV7-2 with TRBJ2-3, with D perhaps matching TRBD1 (8 bases). The CDR3 has 14 residues. Germline lookup yields CDR1 SGHTA and CDR2 FQGNSA. Trimming left V 5 bases short and J 15 bases short, with 24 bases between.

This chain connects TRBV14 to TRBJ1-1, with TRBD1 as a possible D gene (5 bases). The CDR3 sequence is 13 residues long. Germline CDR1 SGHDN, CDR2 FVKESK. Trimming pared 0 bases from V and 9 bases from J, leaving 11 bases between. As DNA, the CDR3 is TGTGCCAGCAGCCAAGAATCGCGACAGCAAGCTTTCTTT. Protein product: CASSQESRQQAFF.

This chain links TRBV28 with TRBJ1-1; D possibly corresponds to TRBD1 (6 bases). The CDR3 loop spans 14 amino acids. Trimming left V 8 bases short and J 7 bases short, with 20 bases between. From germline, CDR1 is MDHEN and CDR2 SYDVKM. The CDR3 nucleotides read TGTGCCAGCTCTTCCGGGGGCTCCATCCTTGAAGCTTTCTTT. This gives the protein CASSSGGSILEAFF.

This clonotype was seen only a few times. The rearrangement joins TRBV4-1 to TRBJ1-2; the D gene is possibly TRBD1 (5 bases). Germline assignment: CDR1 MGHRA and CDR2 YSYEKL. This CDR3 is built from 15 residues. V was clipped by 4 bases and J by 2 bases, with 14 bases between them. The CDR3 loop is CASSPQEGSNYGYTF. As DNA, the CDR3 is TGCGCCAGCAGCCCCCAGGAGGGGTCCAACTATGGCTACACCTTC.

The sample holds a few counts of this clonotype. V gene TRBV7-2 combines with J gene TRBJ2-3; D gene unclear. Germline CDR1 SGHTA, CDR2 FQGNSA. Trimming removed 5 bases at V and 0 bases at J, with 12 bases between. There are 15 residues in the CDR3. In DNA, the CDR3 is TGTGCCAGCAGCCAAGTGGGTTCTAGCACAGATACGCAGTATTTT. Protein sequence: CASSQVGSSTDTQYF.

The gene calls are TRBV6-6 and TRBJ1-5; 7 bases agree with TRBD1. The CDR3 sequence is 16 residues long. Trimming cost V 2 bases and J 2 bases; bases outside gene matches: 6. Germline CDR1 reads MNHNY; CDR2 reads SVGAGI (reference sequence). CDR3 loop: CASSYPRQGGNQPQHF. DNA for the CDR3: TGTGCCAGCAGTTACCCCAGACAGGGAGGCAATCAGCCCCAGCATTTT.

This clonotype has more than one count but fewer than ten. V gene TRBV4-2 combines with J gene TRBJ2-1; the match to TRBD2 covers 9 bases. Per the germline V gene, CDR1 is LGHNA and CDR2 is YNFKEQ. The CDR3 spans 17 residues. V shed 3 bases and J 3 bases; nucleotides not matched to a gene: 9. The CDR3 region is CASSHQLSGSSYNEQFF. In DNA form, the CDR3 reads TGTGCCAGCAGCCACCAGCTTAGCGGGAGTAGCTACAATGAGCAGTTCTTC.

This clonotype was observed at least ten times. The rearrangement links TRBV7-2 to TRBJ2-5; 11 bases align to TRBD1. J lost 7 bases, V lost 5 bases, and 9 bases had no gene match. Germline V gene lookup returns CDR1 SGHTA and CDR2 FQGNSA. The CDR3 has 15 residues. CDR3 sequence: CASSLRTGGGGTQYF. The CDR3 DNA reads as TGTGCCAGCAGCCTAAGGACAGGGGGCGGGGGGACCCAGTACTTC.